A selection of T cell receptor beta chains follows, all from one sample in a study of shared clonotypes between healthy human individuals. Using immunoSEQ multiplex PCR, the repertoire was profiled, and TCRdb retains in-frame clones only, with some absent. The sample carries roughly 2.2 million clones, just under 95% recorded once. Sample: naive CD4+ T cells from PBMCs. These receptors originate from a man aged 18 to 29 in good health. Some clones in this sample may be carry-over from other donors' samples. The CDR3 runs from the conserved cysteine through the conserved F or W. The D gene is left open where the match is weak. Not all rows give a size; the values are once, few, many and, for expanded clones, a class.

D	size	V	length	J	DNA	CDR3
-	-	TRBV5-1	14	TRBJ1-1	TGCGCCAGCAGCTTGCGGGCCCTGAACACTGAAGCTTTCTTT	CASSLRALNTEAFF
-	-	TRBV28	13	TRBJ1-3	TGTGCCAGCAGCAACGGGGGGAGAAACACCATATATTTT	CASSNGGRNTIYF
-	-	TRBV29-1	12	TRBJ1-2	TGCAGCGTCCGGACAGCTAACTATGGCTACACCTTC	CSVRTANYGYTF
TRBD1	-	TRBV6-1	15	TRBJ1-1	TGTGCCAGCAGTGAAAAAAGATGGGACAGCCCTGTAGCTTTCTTT	CASSEKRWDSPVAFF
-	-	TRBV6-6	14	TRBJ2-7	TGTGCCAGCAGAGCGGGCTCCGACTCCTACGAGCAGTACTTC	CASRAGSDSYEQYF
-	few	TRBV6-1	13	TRBJ2-5	TGTGCCAGCAGTGAAGGTCTCAGGGAGACCCAGTACTTC	CASSEGLRETQYF
-	-	TRBV5-4	18	TRBJ2-5	TGTGCCAGCAGCGTTCACCCTCAGGCTGGGTCGTTGCAGGCGACCCAGTACTTC	CASSVHPQAGSLQATQYF
-	-	TRBV7-2	15	TRBJ1-2	TGTGCCAGCAGCTCACTAAGCGGATTGGGCCATGGCTACACCTTC	CASSSLSGLGHGYTF
TRBD1	-	TRBV2	14	TRBJ1-1	TGTGCCAGCAGATTGACAGGGCAGAACACTGAAGCTTTCTTT	CASRLTGQNTEAFF
-	-	TRBV2	13	TRBJ1-1	TGTGCCAGCAGTGATCAGATGAGCACTGAAGCTTTCTTT	CASSDQMSTEAFF
-	-	TRBV5-4	14	TRBJ2-1	TGTGCCAGCAGCTTTAGGCAGTCCTACAATGAGCAGTTCTTC	CASSFRQSYNEQFF
-	-	TRBV28	18	TRBJ1-5	TGTGCCAGCAGTTCTCAACAGCGTAAGTCTGCGGGCAATCAGCCCCAGCATTTT	CASSSQQRKSAGNQPQHF
-	-	TRBV7-9	14	TRBJ2-4	TGTGCCAGCAGCTCCAGGAGGGGGCCGAACATTCAGTACTTC	CASSSRRGPNIQYF
-	-	TRBV5-1	15	TRBJ2-6	TGCGCCAGCAGCGAGCGGCCCTCGGGGGCCAACGTCCTGACTTTC	CASSERPSGANVLTF
-	-	TRBV14	15	TRBJ2-2	TGTGCCAGCAGCCAAGCGGACAGAGCGGCCGGGGAGCTGTTTTTT	CASSQADRAAGELFF
-	-	TRBV7-3	13	TRBJ1-5	TGTGCCAGCAGCACCTCGGGGGGGGCGCCCCAGCATTTT	CASSTSGGAPQHF
-	-	TRBV16	17	TRBJ1-5	TGTGCCAGCAGCCAGATCGCGGGTGTCGGGGTCAATCAGCCCCAGCATTTT	CASSQIAGVGVNQPQHF
TRBD1	-	TRBV6-6	13	TRBJ1-5	TGTGCCAGCAGGAGAGGACAGGGGGACTCGCAGCATTTT	CASRRGQGDSQHF
-	once	TRBV9	15	TRBJ2-7	TGTGCCAGCAGCCCAAGCCCGGGGAGCTCCTACGAGCAGTACTTC	CASSPSPGSSYEQYF
-	-	TRBV4-3	14	TRBJ1-2	TGCGCCAGCAGCCAGGGTCAGGGACGAAGTGGCTACACCTTC	CASSQGQGRSGYTF
-	-	TRBV27	16	TRBJ1-2	TGTGCCAGCAGCCCCACGTTTTCCCCGGCGGGGTATGGCTACACCTTC	CASSPTFSPAGYGYTF
TRBD1	-	TRBV28	15	TRBJ2-7	TGTGCCAGCAGTATAGTGGGGACAGTGGGCAGCGAGCAGTACTTC	CASSIVGTVGSEQYF
-	-	TRBV21-1	11	TRBJ1-5	TGTGCCAGCAGGTTACATCAGCCCCAGCATTTT	CASRLHQPQHF